A selection of T cell receptor beta chains follows, all from one sample in a study of blood T cell repertoires in COVID-19. TCRdb's table, derived via immunoSEQ multiplex PCR, lists solely in-frame clones and lacks some. The sample records approximately 530,000 clones, less than 90% being singletons. Sample: peripheral blood. The receptors here all came from a woman aged 50 to 65 with COVID-19, enrolled during active disease. Each CDR3 is given with its conserved first and last residue. D genes are given only for firm matches. Some rows have no size entry. The others give once, few or many, or a class for an expanded clone.

>NA|TRBV6-5|TRBJ2-3|TRBD2|14
CATRRGGTADTQYF
TGTGCCACGCGGCGGGGGGGGACCGCAGATACGCAGTATTTT
>NA|TRBV29-1|TRBJ2-3|TRBD1|13
CSLTGGGGDTQYF
TGCAGCCTCACAGGGGGTGGTGGAGATACGCAGTATTTT
>NA|TRBV6-5|TRBJ1-6|NA|12
CASSTTSAPLHF
TGTGCCAGCAGTACCACAAGCGCGCCCCTCCACTTT
>NA|TRBV14|TRBJ1-1|NA|13
CASSLHADTEAFF
TGTGCCAGCAGCCTTCACGCGGACACTGAAGCTTTCTTT
>once|TRBV30|TRBJ2-1|NA|11
CAWGTGAEQFF
TGTGCCTGGGGGACTGGGGCGGAGCAGTTCTTC
>NA|TRBV10-1|TRBJ2-1|TRBD1|15
CASSTTGGAGNEQFF
TGCGCCAGCAGTACCACAGGGGGCGCGGGGAATGAGCAGTTCTTC
>NA|TRBV6-5|TRBJ1-2|NA|13
CASTPRGARGYTF
TGTGCCAGCACCCCGCGGGGGGCTCGGGGCTACACCTTC
>few|TRBV14|TRBJ1-6|NA|13
CASSLDRSSPLHF
TGTGCCAGCAGCCTCGACAGGTCCTCACCCCTCCACTTT
>NA|TRBV7-8|TRBJ1-5|NA|14
CASSLALSGQPQHF
TGTGCCAGCAGCTTAGCGCTTTCAGGGCAGCCCCAGCATTTT
>NA|TRBV2|TRBJ1-4|NA|14
CASSSVPGREKLFF
TGTGCCAGCAGTTCGGTCCCGGGGAGGGAAAAACTGTTTTTT
>NA|TRBV11-2|TRBJ1-2|NA|12
CATSSGDYGYTF
TGTGCCACCTCCTCCGGGGACTATGGCTACACCTTC
>once|TRBV4-1|TRBJ2-1|TRBD2|19
CASSLRDGLAGGRHNEQFF
TGCGCCAGCAGCCTCAGGGACGGACTAGCGGGGGGGCGCCACAATGAGCAGTTCTTC
>NA|TRBV6-6|TRBJ1-1|NA|15
CASSSPAGTGTEAFF
TGTGCCAGCAGTTCCCCCGCCGGAACAGGCACTGAAGCTTTCTTT
>NA|TRBV24-1|TRBJ2-3|TRBD2|17
CATSGVSGGAGSDTQYF
TGTGCCACCTCAGGGGTTAGCGGGGGGGCCGGGTCCGATACGCAGTATTTT
>NA|TRBV5-1|TRBJ1-1|TRBD1|17
CASSPPRTGEGNTEAFF
TGCGCCAGCAGCCCACCACGGACAGGGGAAGGGAACACTGAAGCTTTCTTT
>NA|TRBV12-3/TRBV12-4|TRBJ1-1|NA|12
CASSLQAREAFF
TGTGCCAGCAGCCTACAGGCCCGGGAAGCTTTCTTT
>once|TRBV24-1|TRBJ2-3|TRBD1|14
CATSRQGAEDTQYF
TGTGCCACCAGTAGACAGGGGGCAGAAGATACGCAGTATTTT
>NA|TRBV7-9|TRBJ1-2|NA|15
CASSLAQWQVYGYTF
TGTGCCAGCAGCTTAGCACAGTGGCAGGTCTATGGCTACACCTTC
>NA|TRBV28|TRBJ1-2|NA|13
CASSFRVNYGYTF
TGTGCCAGCAGTTTCAGGGTTAACTATGGCTACACCTTC
>NA|TRBV5-8|TRBJ1-5|NA|13
CASSLAGGQPQHF
TGTGCCAGCAGCTTGGCAGGAGGTCAGCCCCAGCATTTT
>NA|TRBV9|TRBJ2-1|TRBD2|14
CASSPRLGGDEQFF
TGTGCCAGCAGCCCTCGTCTGGGGGGGGATGAGCAGTTCTTC
>NA|TRBV7-2|TRBJ2-7|TRBD2|17
CASSQGLAGGQGREQYF
TGTGCCAGCAGCCAGGGACTAGCGGGGGGGCAAGGTAGGGAGCAGTACTTC
>NA|TRBV9|TRBJ2-1|TRBD2|15
CASSVGLAEYNEQFF
TGTGCCAGCAGCGTCGGACTAGCGGAATACAATGAGCAGTTCTTC
>NA|TRBV28|TRBJ1-2|NA|13
CASRPTAFYGYTF
TGTGCCAGCAGGCCGACAGCGTTCTATGGCTACACCTTC
>NA|TRBV9|TRBJ1-1|NA|14
CASSVTTGNTEAFF
TGTGCCAGCAGCGTGACGACGGGAAACACTGAAGCTTTCTTT
>NA|TRBV2|TRBJ1-2|TRBD1|13
CASSAGQSRGYTF
TGTGCCAGCAGTGCGGGACAGTCTCGTGGCTACACCTTC
>NA|TRBV6-5|TRBJ1-1|NA|13
CASSYGRNTEAFF
TGTGCCAGCAGTTACGGGCGGAACACTGAAGCTTTCTTT
>NA|TRBV7-9|TRBJ1-4|NA|14
CASSIQGSGEKLFF
TGTGCCAGCAGCATTCAGGGGAGTGGCGAAAAACTGTTTTTT
>NA|TRBV5-1|TRBJ2-1|TRBD1|14
CASSPGTGYNEQFF
TGCGCCAGCAGCCCTGGGACAGGCTACAATGAGCAGTTCTTC
>NA|TRBV5-1|TRBJ1-3|NA|13
CASSPEAGNTIYF
TGCGCCAGCAGCCCGGAGGCTGGAAACACCATATATTTT
>few|TRBV28|TRBJ1-5|TRBD1|11
CASSRDRSQHF
TGTGCCAGCAGCCGGGACAGGTCCCAGCATTTT
>NA|TRBV18|TRBJ1-5|NA|13
CASSPSQNQPQHF
TGTGCCAGCTCACCGTCACAGAATCAGCCCCAGCATTTT
>NA|TRBV5-1|TRBJ2-4|NA|13
CASSLTAENIQYF
TGCGCCAGCAGCCTGACAGCAGAAAACATTCAGTACTTC
>NA|TRBV25-1|TRBJ1-2|TRBD1|13
CASREGQLYGYTF
TGTGCCAGCAGAGAGGGACAGCTCTATGGCTACACCTTC
>NA|TRBV12-3/TRBV12-4|TRBJ1-1|NA|13
CASSLIEGGEAFF
TGTGCCAGCAGTTTGATAGAGGGTGGGGAAGCTTTCTTT
>NA|TRBV5-5|TRBJ2-3|NA|16
CASSFRGGLPSDTQYF
TGTGCCAGCAGCTTTCGTGGCGGGTTACCGTCAGATACGCAGTATTTT
>NA|TRBV7-3|TRBJ2-3|NA|14
CASSPPGEPDTQYF
TGTGCCAGCAGCCCCCCGGGGGAGCCAGATACGCAGTATTTT
>NA|TRBV6-5|TRBJ1-3|NA|15
CASRVEGGSGNTIYF
TGTGCCAGCAGAGTGGAGGGCGGCTCTGGAAACACCATATATTTT
>NA|TRBV28|TRBJ1-1|NA|17
CASSTPSQGGRNTEAFF
TGTGCCAGCAGTACGCCCAGTCAGGGAGGAAGGAACACTGAAGCTTTCTTT
>NA|TRBV7-2|TRBJ2-1|NA|14
CASSLQGGREEQFF
TGTGCCAGCAGCCTTCAGGGGGGCCGGGAAGAGCAGTTCTTC
>NA|TRBV30|TRBJ2-1|NA|14
CAWSGQARLNEQFF
TGTGCCTGGAGCGGACAAGCCCGTCTCAATGAGCAGTTCTTC
>NA|TRBV4-1|TRBJ1-2|NA|19
CASSQDPSNSPLTNYGYTF
TGCGCCAGCAGCCAAGACCCCTCTAATTCGCCGCTCACCAACTATGGCTACACCTTC
>NA|TRBV19|TRBJ2-1|NA|13
CASNRKGRNEQFF
TGTGCCAGCAACCGAAAGGGGAGGAATGAGCAGTTCTTC
>NA|TRBV7-7|TRBJ2-2|NA|13
CASSQQGTGELFF
TGTGCCAGCAGCCAACAGGGAACCGGGGAGCTGTTTTTT
>few|TRBV4-1|TRBJ1-4|NA|16
CASSQVTGTTNEKLFF
TGCGCCAGCAGCCAAGTTACAGGGACAACTAATGAAAAACTGTTTTTT
>once|TRBV9|TRBJ2-2|NA|16
CASSALPGQNTGELFF
TGTGCCAGCAGCGCACTTCCGGGACAGAACACCGGGGAGCTGTTTTTT
>few|TRBV6-1|TRBJ1-6|TRBD1|15
CASSELQGENSPLHF
TGTGCCAGCAGTGAATTGCAGGGGGAGAATTCACCCCTCCACTTT
>NA|TRBV4-2|TRBJ2-1|NA|17
CASSQTFSAGNGDEQFF
TGTGCCAGCAGCCAAACTTTTAGTGCGGGCAATGGCGATGAGCAGTTCTTC
>NA|TRBV24-1|TRBJ2-7|TRBD1|13
CATSDSQGYEQYF
TGTGCCACCAGTGATTCACAGGGGTACGAGCAGTACTTC
>NA|TRBV6-1|TRBJ2-7|NA|15
CASSEIGRGSYEQYF
TGTGCCAGCAGTGAAATAGGCAGGGGCTCCTACGAGCAGTACTTC
>NA|TRBV5-1|TRBJ2-3|NA|14
CASSLEGSGDTQYF
TGCGCCAGCAGCTTGGAGGGCAGCGGAGATACGCAGTATTTT
>NA|TRBV10-3|TRBJ1-1|NA|13
CAISAGSHTEAFF
TGTGCCATCAGTGCGGGAAGCCACACTGAAGCTTTCTTT
>NA|TRBV24-1|TRBJ2-3|NA|15
CATSDSRTATDTQYF
TGTGCCACCAGTGATTCCCGGACAGCCACAGATACGCAGTATTTT
>once|TRBV2|TRBJ2-7|TRBD2|12
CASRSSGGEQYF
TGTGCCAGCAGGTCTAGCGGGGGGGAGCAGTACTTC
>NA|TRBV4-2|TRBJ1-5|NA|15
CASSQGTLSNQPQHF
TGTGCCAGCAGCCAAGGGACACTGAGCAATCAGCCCCAGCATTTT
>NA|TRBV30|TRBJ1-4|NA|13
CAWSGGRGEKLFF
TGTGCCTGGAGTGGGGGCAGGGGTGAAAAACTGTTTTTT
>NA|TRBV19|TRBJ1-5|NA|15
CASSINDGNYQPQHF
TGTGCCAGTAGTATCAATGACGGGAACTATCAGCCCCAGCATTTT